The next 17 T cell receptor beta chains were all read from a single sample in a study of post-analysis software for immune sequencing data. These receptors have no identified antigens. General study results and limits: TRBV5-6, TRBV5-1 and TRBV20-1 were among four to six TRBV segments more frequent in patients than controls.

Sequencing libraries made from TCR beta cDNA carried unique molecular identifiers. TCRdb fed the PCR reads into MiXCR, producing one record per CDR3 protein. The table shows fewer than 850,000 distinct CDR3 sequences, with just over 45% occurring only once. Sample: blood. These receptors came from a girl aged 5 to 17 with multiple sclerosis.

The rearrangement links TRBV7-2 to TRBJ2-2, with D uncertain. Trimming cost V 2 bases and J 5 bases, with 12 bases left between them. CDR3 size: 15 residues. Germline V gives CDR1 SGHTA, CDR2 FQGNSA. The CDR3 nucleotides are TGTGCCAGCAGCTTAAAGCTTGTGGGGACCGGGGAGCTGTTTTTT. This codes for CASSLKLVGTGELFF.

CDR3 DNA: TGTGCCAGCAGCTTGGGCCCGGGTCTCCCTAACTATGGCTACACCTTC. Translated: CASSLGPGLPNYGYTF. The chain combines TRBV5-5 with TRBJ1-2, with D uncertain. Trimming stripped 0 bases from V and 0 bases from J, with 12 bases between. The germline V gene has CDR1 SGHKS and CDR2 YYEKEE (reference sequence). The CDR3 spans 16 residues. Looking up the rest from reference TRBV5-5 and TRBJ1-2 gives the full variable domain: DAGVTQSPTHLIKTRGQQVTLRCSPISGHKSVSWYQQVLGQGPQFIFQYYEKEERGRGNFPDRFSARQFPNYSSELNVNALLLGDSALYLCASSLGPGLPNYGYTFGSGTRLTVV.

This clonotype occurred a few times. The gene calls are TRBV5-1 and TRBJ1-5; no clear D. Germline CDR1 and CDR2: SGHRS and YFSETQ. Trimming took off 1 base at V and 4 bases at J, with 9 bases between the two ends. This CDR3 spans 14 amino acids. This CDR3 reads CASSLNGGNQPQHF. The CDR3 nucleotides are TGCGCCAGCAGCTTGAATGGAGGAAATCAGCCCCAGCATTTT.

The chain couples TRBV7-3 to TRBJ2-1; 7 bases are a match to TRBD2. V dropped 2 bases and J dropped 8; count of bases not matched to a gene: 9. Germline V gene lookup returns CDR1 SGHTA and CDR2 FQGTGA. This CDR3 has 15 amino acids. In nucleotides, the CDR3 is TGTGCCAGCAGCTTAGCTCCTAGCGGAGGGCATGAGCAGTTCTTC. Its translation: CASSLAPSGGHEQFF.

This clonotype has more than one count but fewer than ten. Written as DNA, the CDR3 is TGTGCTAGTGGTTTGGCCTTACAGGGTCCGAAGACCCAGTACTTC. Translated: CASGLALQGPKTQYF. The chain links TRBV12-5 to TRBJ2-5, with D possibly matching TRBD1 (6 bases). Trimming took 1 base from V and 6 from J, leaving 15 bases between them. This CDR3 contains 15 residues. Germline lookup yields CDR1 LGHNT and CDR2 FRNRAP.

This chain joins TRBV27 and TRBJ2-1, with 9 nucleotides matching TRBD1. Germline CDR1 and CDR2: MNHEY and SMNVEV (reference sequence). The CDR3 consists of 14 residues. V lost 4 bases, J lost 5 bases, and 3 bases stayed unmatched. Here the CDR3 DNA reads TGTGCCAGCAGTTATTGGGACAGGGACAATGAGCAGTTCTTC. Encoded protein: CASSYWDRDNEQFF.

V usage is TRBV6-5 and J usage is TRBJ1-4, with D tentatively TRBD1 (6 bases). Germline CDR1 and CDR2: MNHEY and SVGAGI. Between the trimmed V and J ends, which lost 8 bases and 10 bases, there was a span of 23 bases. The CDR3 has 15 residues. The CDR3 nucleotides are TGTGCCAGCCGAAACACCGATACAGGGAAAGGAAAACTGTTTTTT. Protein product: CASRNTDTGKGKLFF.

The table lists this clonotype with a few counts. V and J are TRBV20-1 and TRBJ2-3; 7 bases align to TRBD2. Trimming at V came to 7 bases and at J to 1 base, leaving 8 bases not matched to a gene. Germline CDR1 and CDR2: DFQATT and SNEGSKA (reference sequence). This CDR3 has 14 residues. DNA of the CDR3: TGCAGTGAGAGTACCCGGGAGGGCACAGATACGCAGTATTTT. Translation: CSESTREGTDTQYF.

The chain carries TRBV6-1 and TRBJ2-3; D is perhaps TRBD2 (6 bases). V was clipped by 8 bases and J by 2 bases, with 17 bases between them. CDR1 is MNHNS, CDR2 SASEGT, per germline. The length of the CDR3 is 15 residues. The CDR3 DNA reads TGTGCCAGCGCCCGCACCGGGACTTACACAGATACGCAGTATTTT. It codes for CASARTGTYTDTQYF.

Here the CDR3 DNA reads TGCGCCAGCAGCTTGAAGTCCGGGGGCTCGTATTCACCCCTCCACTTT. Its translation: CASSLKSGGSYSPLHF. The rearrangement uses TRBV5-1 and TRBJ1-6, with a weak D call TRBD1 (6 bases). This CDR3 has 16 residues. V was trimmed by 1 base and J by 8 bases, leaving 16 bases between them. The germline CDR1 and CDR2 sequences are SGHRS and YFSETQ.

This chain uses TRBV7-2 with TRBJ1-6, with D unclear. This CDR3 is 13 amino acids long. Germline CDR1 is SGHTA and CDR2 is FQGNSA. V gave up 4 bases and J gave up 7 bases, with 8 bases separating them. In DNA form, the CDR3 reads TGTGCCAGCAGCTCCTCCCGCAATTCACCCCTCCACTTT. Its protein is CASSSSRNSPLHF.

In its sample, this clonotype was seen a few times. The chain couples TRBV6-2 or TRBV6-3 to TRBJ2-2; possible D gene TRBD2, 5 bases. V lost 6 bases to trimming and J lost 3 bases, with 14 bases between them. Germline V gene lookup returns CDR1 MNHEY and CDR2 SVGEGT. This CDR3 region has 15 residues. The CDR3 here is CASRNLARDTGELFF. CDR3 in DNA: TGTGCCAGCAGGAACCTAGCTAGGGACACCGGGGAGCTGTTTTTT.

The chain links TRBV2 to TRBJ2-1; possibly TRBD2 for D (6 bases). Per the germline V gene, CDR1 is SNHLY and CDR2 is FYNNEI. The CDR3 sequence is 17 residues long. Deletions cut 5 bases from V and 9 bases from J, with 26 bases between. In nucleotides, the CDR3 is TGTGCCAGCAGTAGAACCCGACAGACACTAAGGGGAGGTGAGCAGTTCTTC. Amino acid sequence: CASSRTRQTLRGGEQFF.

This clonotype was observed a handful of times. The chain carries TRBV27 and TRBJ2-7, with TRBD2 matching over 8 bases. The CDR3 has 15 residues. Unmatched junction bases numbered 5, after V lost 2 bases and J lost 2 bases. Germline assignment: CDR1 MNHEY and CDR2 SMNVEV (reference sequence). The CDR3 bases are TGTGCCAGCAGTTTAGAAGGGACTAGAGCCTACGAGCAGTACTTC. Its protein product is CASSLEGTRAYEQYF.

The chain links TRBV4-2 to TRBJ2-1; 14 bases line up with TRBD2. The V segment lost 6 bases and the J segment 2 bases; nucleotides outside the gene matches: 9. From germline, CDR1 is LGHNA and CDR2 YNFKEQ. The length of the CDR3 is 18 residues. The CDR3 loop reads CASSSQGLAGDTYNEQFF. CDR3 bases: TGTGCCAGCAGTTCCCAGGGACTAGCGGGAGACACCTACAATGAGCAGTTCTTC.

This clonotype was recorded many times. The CDR3 sequence: CSVEDSGSTDTQYF. CDR3 sequence (DNA): TGCAGCGTTGAAGATTCCGGAAGCACAGATACGCAGTATTTT. The chain combines TRBV29-1 with TRBJ2-3; the D is unclear. V was shortened by 0 bases and J by 0 bases, with 7 bases between the two germline ends. The germline V gene has CDR1 SQVTM and CDR2 ANQGSEA. The CDR3 runs 14 residues.

This clonotype came up a few times. This chain joins TRBV7-9 and TRBJ2-7, with D possibly matching TRBD1 (5 bases). CDR3 size: 12 residues. The V gene's germline CDR1 is SEHNR and CDR2 FQNEAQ (reference sequence). Trimming left V 5 bases short and J 0 bases short, with 5 bases between. The CDR3: CASSDSSYEQYV. The CDR3 DNA is TGTGCCAGCAGCGACAGCTCCTACGAGCAGTACGTC.